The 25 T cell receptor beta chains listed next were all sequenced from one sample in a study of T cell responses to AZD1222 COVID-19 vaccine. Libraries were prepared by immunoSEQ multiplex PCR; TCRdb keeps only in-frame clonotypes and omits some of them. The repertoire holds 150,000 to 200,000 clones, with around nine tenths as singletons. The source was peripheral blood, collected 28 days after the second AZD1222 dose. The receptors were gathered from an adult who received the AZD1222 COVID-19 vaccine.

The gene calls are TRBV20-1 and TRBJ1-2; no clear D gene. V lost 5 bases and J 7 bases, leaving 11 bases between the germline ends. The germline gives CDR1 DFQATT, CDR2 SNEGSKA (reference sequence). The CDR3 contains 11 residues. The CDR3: CSADPIGGYTF. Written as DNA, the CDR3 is TGCAGTGCTGACCCGATCGGTGGCTACACCTTC.

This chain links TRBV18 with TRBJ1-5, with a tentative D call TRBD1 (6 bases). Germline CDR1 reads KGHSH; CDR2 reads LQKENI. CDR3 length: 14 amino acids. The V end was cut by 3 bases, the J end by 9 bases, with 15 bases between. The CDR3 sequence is CASSPGGQDGPQHF. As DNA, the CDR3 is TGTGCCAGCTCACCTGGGGGGCAAGATGGGCCCCAGCATTTT.

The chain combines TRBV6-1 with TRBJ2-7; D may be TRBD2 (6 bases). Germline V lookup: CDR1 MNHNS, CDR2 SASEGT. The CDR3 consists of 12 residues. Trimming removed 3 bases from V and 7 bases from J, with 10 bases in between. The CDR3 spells CASSEPGGEQYF. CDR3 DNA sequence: TGTGCCAGCAGTGAGCCTGGAGGGGAGCAGTACTTC.

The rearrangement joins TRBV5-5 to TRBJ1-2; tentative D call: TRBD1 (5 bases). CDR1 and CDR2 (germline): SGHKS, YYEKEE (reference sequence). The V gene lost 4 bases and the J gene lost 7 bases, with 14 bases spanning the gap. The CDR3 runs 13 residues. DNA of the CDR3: TGTGCCAGCAGCCCAGACAGCTTCCTTGGCTACACCTTC. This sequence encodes CASSPDSFLGYTF.

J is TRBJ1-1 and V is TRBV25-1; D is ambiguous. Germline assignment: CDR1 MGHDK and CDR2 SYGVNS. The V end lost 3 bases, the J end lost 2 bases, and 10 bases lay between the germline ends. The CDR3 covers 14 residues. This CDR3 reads CASSESWINTEAFF. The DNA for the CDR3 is TGTGCCAGCAGTGAGTCATGGATTAACACTGAAGCTTTCTTT.

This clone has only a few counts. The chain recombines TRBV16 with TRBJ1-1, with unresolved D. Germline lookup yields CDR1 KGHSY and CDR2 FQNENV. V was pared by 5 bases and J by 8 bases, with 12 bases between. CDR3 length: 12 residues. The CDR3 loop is CASSSLVFEAFF. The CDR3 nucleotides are TGTGCCAGCAGCTCGTTAGTCTTCGAAGCTTTCTTT.

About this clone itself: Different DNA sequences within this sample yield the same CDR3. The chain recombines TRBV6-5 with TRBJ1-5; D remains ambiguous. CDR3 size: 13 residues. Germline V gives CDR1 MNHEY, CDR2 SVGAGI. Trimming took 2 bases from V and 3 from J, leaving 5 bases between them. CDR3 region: CASSYGTNQPQHF. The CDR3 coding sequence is TGTGCCAGCAGTTACGGCACCAATCAGCCCCAGCATTTT.

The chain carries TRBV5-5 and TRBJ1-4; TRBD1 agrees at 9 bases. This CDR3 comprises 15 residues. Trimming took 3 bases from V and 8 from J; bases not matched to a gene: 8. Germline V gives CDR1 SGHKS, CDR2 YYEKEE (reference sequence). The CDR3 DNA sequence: TGTGCCAGCAGCTCCCCGGACAGGGGAAGCGAAAAACTGTTTTTT. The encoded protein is CASSSPDRGSEKLFF. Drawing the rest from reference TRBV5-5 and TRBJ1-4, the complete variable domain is DAGVTQSPTHLIKTRGQQVTLRCSPISGHKSVSWYQQVLGQGPQFIFQYYEKEERGRGNFPDRFSARQFPNYSSELNVNALLLGDSALYLCASSSPDRGSEKLFFGSGTQLSVL.

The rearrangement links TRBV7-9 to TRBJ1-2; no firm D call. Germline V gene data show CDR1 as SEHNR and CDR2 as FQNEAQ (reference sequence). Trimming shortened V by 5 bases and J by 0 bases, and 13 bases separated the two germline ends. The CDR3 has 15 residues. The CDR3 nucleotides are TGTGCCAGCAGCGGACTGTCCCTAGCTAACTATGGCTACACCTTC. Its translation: CASSGLSLANYGYTF. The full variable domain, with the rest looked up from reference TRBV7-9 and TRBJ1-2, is DTGVSQNPRHKITKRGQNVTFRCDPISEHNRLYWYRQTLGQGPEFLTYFQNEAQLEKSRLLSDRFSAERPKGSFSTLEIQRTEQGDSAMYLCASSGLSLANYGYTFGSGTRLTVV.

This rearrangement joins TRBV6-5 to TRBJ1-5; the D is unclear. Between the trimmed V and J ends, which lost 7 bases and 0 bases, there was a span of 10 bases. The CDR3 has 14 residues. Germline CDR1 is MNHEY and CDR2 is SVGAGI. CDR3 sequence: CASTIQYSNQPQHF. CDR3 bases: TGTGCCAGCACCATTCAGTATAGCAATCAGCCCCAGCATTTT.

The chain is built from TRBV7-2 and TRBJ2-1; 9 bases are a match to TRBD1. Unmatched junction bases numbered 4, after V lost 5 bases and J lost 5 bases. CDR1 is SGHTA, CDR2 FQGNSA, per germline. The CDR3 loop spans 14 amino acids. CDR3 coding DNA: TGTGCCAGCAGCCCGGACAGGGGCAACAATGAGCAGTTCTTC. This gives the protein CASSPDRGNNEQFF.

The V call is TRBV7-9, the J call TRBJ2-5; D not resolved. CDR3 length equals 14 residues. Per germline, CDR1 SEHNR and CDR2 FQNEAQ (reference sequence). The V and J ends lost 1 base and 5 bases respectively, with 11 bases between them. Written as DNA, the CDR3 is TGTGCCAGCAGCTTAGACCAGGTTCGGGAGACCCAGTACTTC. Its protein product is CASSLDQVRETQYF.

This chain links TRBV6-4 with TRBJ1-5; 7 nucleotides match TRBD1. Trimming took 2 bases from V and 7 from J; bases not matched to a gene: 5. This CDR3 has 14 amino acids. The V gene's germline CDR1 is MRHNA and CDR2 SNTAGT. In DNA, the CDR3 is TGTGCCAGCAGTGACACAGGGGCCGGGCAGCCCCAGCATTTT. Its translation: CASSDTGAGQPQHF.

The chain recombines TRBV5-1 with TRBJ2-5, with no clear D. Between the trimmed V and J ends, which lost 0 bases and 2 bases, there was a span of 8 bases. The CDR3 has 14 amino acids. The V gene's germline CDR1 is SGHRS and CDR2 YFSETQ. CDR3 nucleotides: TGCGCCAGCAGCTTGGTCTCCGATCAAGAGACCCAGTACTTC. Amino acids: CASSLVSDQETQYF.

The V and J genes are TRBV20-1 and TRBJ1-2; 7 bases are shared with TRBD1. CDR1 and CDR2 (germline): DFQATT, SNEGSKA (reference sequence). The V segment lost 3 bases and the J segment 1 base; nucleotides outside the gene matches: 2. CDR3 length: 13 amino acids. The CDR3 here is CSASHRGNYGYTF. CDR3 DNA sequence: TGCAGTGCTAGTCACAGGGGTAACTATGGCTACACCTTC.

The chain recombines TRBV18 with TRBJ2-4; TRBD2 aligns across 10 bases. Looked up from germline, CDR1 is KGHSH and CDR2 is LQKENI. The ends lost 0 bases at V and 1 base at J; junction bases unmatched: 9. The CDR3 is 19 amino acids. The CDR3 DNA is TGTGCCAGCTCACCACCGGCACTAGCGGGGTTGGGGGCCAAAAACATTCAGTACTTC. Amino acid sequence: CASSPPALAGLGAKNIQYF. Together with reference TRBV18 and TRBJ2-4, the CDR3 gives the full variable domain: NAGVMQNPRHLVRRRGQEARLRCSPMKGHSHVYWYRQLPEEGLKFMVYLQKENIIDESGMPKERFSAEFPKEGPSILRIQQVVRGDSAAYFCASSPPALAGLGAKNIQYFGAGTRLSVL.

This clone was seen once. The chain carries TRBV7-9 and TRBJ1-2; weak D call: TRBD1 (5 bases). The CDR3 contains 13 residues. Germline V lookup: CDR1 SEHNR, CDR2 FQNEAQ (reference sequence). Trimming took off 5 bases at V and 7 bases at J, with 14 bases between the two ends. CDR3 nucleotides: TGTGCCAGCAGCCTATGGGGGTCGCCTGGCTACACCTTC. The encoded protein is CASSLWGSPGYTF.

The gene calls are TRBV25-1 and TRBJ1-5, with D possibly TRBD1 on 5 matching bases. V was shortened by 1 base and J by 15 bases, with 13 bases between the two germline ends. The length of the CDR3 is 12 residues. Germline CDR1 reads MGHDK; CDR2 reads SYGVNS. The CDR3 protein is CASSESGTSMHF. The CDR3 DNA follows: TGTGCCAGCAGTGAATCAGGGACCTCCATGCATTTT.

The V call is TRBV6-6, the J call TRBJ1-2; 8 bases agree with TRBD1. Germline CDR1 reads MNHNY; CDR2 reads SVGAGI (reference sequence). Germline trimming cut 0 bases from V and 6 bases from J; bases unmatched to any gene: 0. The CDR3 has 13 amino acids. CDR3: CASSYSTGDGYTF. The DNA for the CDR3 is TGTGCCAGCAGTTACTCGACAGGGGATGGCTACACCTTC.

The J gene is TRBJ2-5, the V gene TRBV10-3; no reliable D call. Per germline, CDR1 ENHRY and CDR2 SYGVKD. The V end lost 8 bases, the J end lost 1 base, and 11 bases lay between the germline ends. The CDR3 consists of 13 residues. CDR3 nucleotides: TGTGCCATCTCCCGGGCCAGCCAAGAGACCCAGTACTTC. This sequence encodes CAISRASQETQYF.

CDR3 in DNA: TGTGCCAGCAGCTTCATCCAGATCGCGAACACCGGGGAGCTGTTTTTT. It encodes CASSFIQIANTGELFF. This chain uses TRBV7-8 with TRBJ2-2; D gene uncertain. Per germline, CDR1 SGHVS and CDR2 FQNEAQ. Trimming took 3 bases from V and 0 from J, leaving 11 bases between them. This CDR3 comprises 16 residues.

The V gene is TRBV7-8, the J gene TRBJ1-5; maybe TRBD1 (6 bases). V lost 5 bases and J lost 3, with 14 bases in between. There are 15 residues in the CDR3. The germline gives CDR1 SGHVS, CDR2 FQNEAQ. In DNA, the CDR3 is TGTGCCAGCAGCCAACAGGGAACACTCAATCAGCCCCAGCATTTT. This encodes CASSQQGTLNQPQHF.

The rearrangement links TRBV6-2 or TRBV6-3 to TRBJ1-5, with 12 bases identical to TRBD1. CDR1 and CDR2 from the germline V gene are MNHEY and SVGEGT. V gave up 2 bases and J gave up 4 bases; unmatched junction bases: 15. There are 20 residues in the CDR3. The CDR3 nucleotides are TGTGCCAGCAGTTACACCGCCGGGACAGGGGGCGCGAATTCGAATCAGCCCCAGCATTTT. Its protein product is CASSYTAGTGGANSNQPQHF.

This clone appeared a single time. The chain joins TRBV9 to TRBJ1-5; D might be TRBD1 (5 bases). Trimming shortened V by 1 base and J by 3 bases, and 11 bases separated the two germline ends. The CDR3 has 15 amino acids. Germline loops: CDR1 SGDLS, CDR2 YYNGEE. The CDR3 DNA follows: TGTGCCAGCAGCGTATCCGGGGGTTTCAATCAGCCCCAGCATTTT. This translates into CASSVSGGFNQPQHF.

The chain's CDR3 is CASSLEALHTEAFF. The CDR3 nucleotides are TGCGCCAGCAGCTTGGAGGCACTCCACACTGAAGCTTTCTTT. V gene TRBV5-1 combines with J gene TRBJ1-1; D gene ambiguous. CDR1 and CDR2 from the germline V gene are SGHRS and YFSETQ. This CDR3 contains 14 residues. V gave up 0 bases and J gave up 3 bases, with 9 bases separating them.